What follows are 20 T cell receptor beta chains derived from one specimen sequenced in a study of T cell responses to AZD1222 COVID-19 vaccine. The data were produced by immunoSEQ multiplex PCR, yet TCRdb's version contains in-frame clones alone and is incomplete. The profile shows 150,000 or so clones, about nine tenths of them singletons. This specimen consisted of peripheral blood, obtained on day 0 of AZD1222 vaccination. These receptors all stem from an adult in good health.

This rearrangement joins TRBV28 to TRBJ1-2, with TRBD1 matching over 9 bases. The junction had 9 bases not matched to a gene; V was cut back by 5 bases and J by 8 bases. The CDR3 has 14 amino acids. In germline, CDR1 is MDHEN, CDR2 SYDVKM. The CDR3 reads CASSTTGGVRGYTF. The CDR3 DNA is TGTGCCAGCAGTACCACAGGGGGCGTACGCGGCTACACCTTC.

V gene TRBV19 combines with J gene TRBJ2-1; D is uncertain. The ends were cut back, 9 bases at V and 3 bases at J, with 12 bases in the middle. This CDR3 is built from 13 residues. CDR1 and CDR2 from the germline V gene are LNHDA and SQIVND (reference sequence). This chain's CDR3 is CASLPKGYNEQFF. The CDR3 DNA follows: TGTGCCAGCCTTCCTAAGGGCTACAATGAGCAGTTCTTC.

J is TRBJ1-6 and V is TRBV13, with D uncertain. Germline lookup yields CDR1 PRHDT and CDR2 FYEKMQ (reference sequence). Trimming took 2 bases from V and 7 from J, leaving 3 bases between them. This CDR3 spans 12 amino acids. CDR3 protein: CASSLPNSPLHF. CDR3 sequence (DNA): TGTGCCAGCAGCTTACCCAATTCACCCCTCCACTTT.

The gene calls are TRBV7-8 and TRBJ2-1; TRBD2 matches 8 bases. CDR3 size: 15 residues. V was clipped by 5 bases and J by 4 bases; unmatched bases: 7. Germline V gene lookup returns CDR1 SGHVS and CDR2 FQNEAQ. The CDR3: CASSPAGASYNEQFF. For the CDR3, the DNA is TGTGCCAGCAGCCCAGCGGGAGCGTCTTACAATGAGCAGTTCTTC.

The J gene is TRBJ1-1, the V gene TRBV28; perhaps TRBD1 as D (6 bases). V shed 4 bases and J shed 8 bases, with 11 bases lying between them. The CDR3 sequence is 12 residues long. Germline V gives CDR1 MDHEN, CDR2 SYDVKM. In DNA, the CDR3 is TGTGCCAGCAGTTCTACCGACAGGGAAGCTTTCTTT. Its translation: CASSSTDREAFF.

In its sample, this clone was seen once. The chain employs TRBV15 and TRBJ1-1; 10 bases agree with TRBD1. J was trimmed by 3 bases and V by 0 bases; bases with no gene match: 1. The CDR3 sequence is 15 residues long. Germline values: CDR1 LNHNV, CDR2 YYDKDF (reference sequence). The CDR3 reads CATSRDGQGDTEAFF. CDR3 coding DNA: TGTGCCACCAGCAGAGATGGACAGGGGGACACTGAAGCTTTCTTT.

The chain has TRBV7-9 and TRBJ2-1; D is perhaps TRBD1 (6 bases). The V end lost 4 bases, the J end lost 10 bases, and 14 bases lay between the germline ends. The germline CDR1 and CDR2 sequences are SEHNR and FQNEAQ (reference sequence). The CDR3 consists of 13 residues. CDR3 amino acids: CASSSIVGQEQFF. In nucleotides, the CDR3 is TGTGCCAGCAGCTCAATAGTAGGACAGGAGCAGTTCTTC.

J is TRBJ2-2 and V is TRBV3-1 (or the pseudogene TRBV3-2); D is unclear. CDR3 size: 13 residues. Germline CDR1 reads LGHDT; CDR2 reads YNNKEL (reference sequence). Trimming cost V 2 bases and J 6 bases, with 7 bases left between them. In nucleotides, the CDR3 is TGTGCCAGCAGCCAAACCTCATCCGGGGAGCTGTTTTTT. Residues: CASSQTSSGELFF.

The CDR3 sequence is CASSLGTGSNYGYTF. The CDR3, as DNA: TGTGCCAGCAGCTTGGGGACAGGGTCTAACTATGGCTACACCTTC. The genes are TRBV5-5 and TRBJ1-2, with 8 positions matching TRBD1. In germline, CDR1 is SGHKS, CDR2 YYEKEE (reference sequence). This CDR3 spans 15 amino acids. The J segment lost 0 bases and the V segment lost 0 bases, leaving 1 base of the junction unmatched.

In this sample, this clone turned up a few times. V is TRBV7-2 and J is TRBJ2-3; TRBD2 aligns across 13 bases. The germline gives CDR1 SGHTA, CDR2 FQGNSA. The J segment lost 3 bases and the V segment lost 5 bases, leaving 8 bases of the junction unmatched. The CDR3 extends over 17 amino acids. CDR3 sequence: CASSTGTSGTRTDTQYF. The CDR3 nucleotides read TGTGCCAGCAGCACCGGGACTAGCGGGACGAGGACAGATACGCAGTATTTT.

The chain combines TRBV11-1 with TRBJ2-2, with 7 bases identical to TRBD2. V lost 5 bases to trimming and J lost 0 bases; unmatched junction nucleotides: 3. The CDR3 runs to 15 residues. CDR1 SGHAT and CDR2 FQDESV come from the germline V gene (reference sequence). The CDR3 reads CASSMSGTNTGELFF. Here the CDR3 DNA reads TGTGCCAGCAGCATGAGCGGGACGAACACCGGGGAGCTGTTTTTT.

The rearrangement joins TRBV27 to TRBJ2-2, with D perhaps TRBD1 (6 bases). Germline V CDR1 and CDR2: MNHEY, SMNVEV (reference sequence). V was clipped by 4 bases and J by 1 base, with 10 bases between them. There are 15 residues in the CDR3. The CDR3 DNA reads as TGTGCCAGCAGTTCACAGGGTCGGAACACCGGGGAGCTGTTTTTT. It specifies CASSSQGRNTGELFF.

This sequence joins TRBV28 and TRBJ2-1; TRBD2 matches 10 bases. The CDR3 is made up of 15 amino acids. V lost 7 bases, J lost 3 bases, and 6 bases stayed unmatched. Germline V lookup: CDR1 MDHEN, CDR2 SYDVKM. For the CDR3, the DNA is TGTGCCAGCACCTGGACTAGCGGAAACTACAATGAGCAGTTCTTC. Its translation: CASTWTSGNYNEQFF.

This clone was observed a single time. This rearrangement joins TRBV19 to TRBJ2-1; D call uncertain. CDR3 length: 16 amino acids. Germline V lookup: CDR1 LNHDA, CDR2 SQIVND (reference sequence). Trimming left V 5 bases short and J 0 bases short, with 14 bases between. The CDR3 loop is CASSPNGAPSYNEQFF. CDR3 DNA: TGTGCCAGTAGTCCCAATGGAGCCCCCTCCTACAATGAGCAGTTCTTC.

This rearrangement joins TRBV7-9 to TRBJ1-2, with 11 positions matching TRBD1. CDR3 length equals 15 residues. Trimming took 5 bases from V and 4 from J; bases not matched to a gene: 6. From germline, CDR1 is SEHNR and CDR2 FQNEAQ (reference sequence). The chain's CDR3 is CASSPWTGGVYGYTF. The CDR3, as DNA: TGTGCCAGCAGCCCCTGGACAGGGGGCGTCTATGGCTACACCTTC.

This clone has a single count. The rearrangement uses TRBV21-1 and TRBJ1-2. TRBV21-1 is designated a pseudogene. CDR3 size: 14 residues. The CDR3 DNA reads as TGTGCCAGCAGCAAAGGGAAGGAGGACTATGGCTACACCTTC. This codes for CASSKGKEDYGYTF.

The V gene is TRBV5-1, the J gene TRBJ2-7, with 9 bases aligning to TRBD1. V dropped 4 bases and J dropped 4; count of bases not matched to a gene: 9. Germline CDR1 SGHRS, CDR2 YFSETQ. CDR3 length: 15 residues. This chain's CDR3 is CASSQSGTGFYEQYF. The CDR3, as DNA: TGCGCCAGCAGCCAGTCCGGGACAGGGTTTTACGAGCAGTACTTC. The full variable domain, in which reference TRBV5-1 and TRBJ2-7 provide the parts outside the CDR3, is KAGVTQTPRYLIKTRGQQVTLSCSPISGHRSVSWYQQTPGQGLQFLFEYFSETQRNKGNFPGRFSGRQFSNSRSEMNVSTLELGDSALYLCASSQSGTGFYEQYFGPGTRLTVT.

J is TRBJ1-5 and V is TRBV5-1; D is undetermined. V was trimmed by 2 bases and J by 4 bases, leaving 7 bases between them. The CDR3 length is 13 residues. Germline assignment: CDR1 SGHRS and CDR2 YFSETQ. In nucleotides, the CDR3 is TGCGCCAGCAGCTTCGGACCGAATCAGCCCCAGCATTTT. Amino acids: CASSFGPNQPQHF.

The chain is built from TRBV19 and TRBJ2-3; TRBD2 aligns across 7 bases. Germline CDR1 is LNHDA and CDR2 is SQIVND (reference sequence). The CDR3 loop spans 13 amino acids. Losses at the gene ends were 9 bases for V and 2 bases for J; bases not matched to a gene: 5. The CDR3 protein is CASQAGNTDTQYF. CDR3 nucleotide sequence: TGTGCCAGCCAAGCGGGAAACACAGATACGCAGTATTTT.

Here the CDR3 reads CASSFGWGRTGEQFF. CDR3 nucleotide sequence: TGTGCCAGCAGTTTCGGGTGGGGACGTACGGGGGAGCAGTTCTTC. This rearrangement joins TRBV27 to TRBJ2-1; D is perhaps TRBD1 or TRBD2 (5 bases each). This CDR3 contains 15 residues. Trimming removed 3 bases at V and 10 bases at J, with 19 bases between. Per germline, CDR1 MNHEY and CDR2 SMNVEV (reference sequence).